The clone carrying this TCR beta chain was seen only a few times. Primed by a sample-barcoded 5' primer and a J-beta primer mix, a second PCR proceeded for roughly 6 to 12 cycles. Using its own MiXCR run on the 5' RACE reads, TCRdb lists one record per CDR3 protein. The sample consists of hundreds of thousands of distinct CDR3 sequences, approximately 25% of them appearing once. The source of the sample is a study of blood T cells in healthy people across ages. The donors, healthy Caucasians from Russia, were aged roughly 6 to 90. Isolation yielded PBMCs, at least 6.5 million per sample, in every case. The V end was cut by 4 bases, the J end by 0 bases, with 10 bases between. Per the germline V gene, CDR1 is SGHTA and CDR2 is FQGNSA. The CDR3 is 15 amino acids. In addition, the sample was reused for a study of T cells of mothers and their children. That source notes: Over 8 million reads per mother and 2.5 million to 3 million per child were obtained. The shaping of TCR recombination output by thymic selection is similar in related and unrelated pairs.

Sequences were obtained from blood. This sequence originates from a boy younger than 18 in good health. This chain connects TRBV7-2 to TRBJ1-5; D is possibly TRBD1 (5 bases). CDR3 nucleotide sequence: TGTGCCAGCAGCTGGGGCGGCCCTAGCAATCAGCCCCAGCATTTT. It yields the protein CASSWGGPSNQPQHF.